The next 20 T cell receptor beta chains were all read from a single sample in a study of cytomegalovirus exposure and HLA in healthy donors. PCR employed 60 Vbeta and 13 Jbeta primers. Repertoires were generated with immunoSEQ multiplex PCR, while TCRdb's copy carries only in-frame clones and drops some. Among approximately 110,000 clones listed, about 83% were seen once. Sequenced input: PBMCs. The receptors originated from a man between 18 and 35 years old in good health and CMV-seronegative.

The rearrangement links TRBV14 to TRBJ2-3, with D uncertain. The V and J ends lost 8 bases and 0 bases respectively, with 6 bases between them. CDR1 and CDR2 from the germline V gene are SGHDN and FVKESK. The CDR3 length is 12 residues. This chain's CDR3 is CASSYSTDTQYF. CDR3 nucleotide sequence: TGTGCCAGCTCCTATAGCACAGATACGCAGTATTTT.

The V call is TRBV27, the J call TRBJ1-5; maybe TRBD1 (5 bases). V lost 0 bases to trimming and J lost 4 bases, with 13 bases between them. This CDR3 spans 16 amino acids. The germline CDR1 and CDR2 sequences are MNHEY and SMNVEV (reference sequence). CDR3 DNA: TGTGCCAGCAGTTTATCCCCTAAGGGGCCAAATCAGCCCCAGCATTTT. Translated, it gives CASSLSPKGPNQPQHF.

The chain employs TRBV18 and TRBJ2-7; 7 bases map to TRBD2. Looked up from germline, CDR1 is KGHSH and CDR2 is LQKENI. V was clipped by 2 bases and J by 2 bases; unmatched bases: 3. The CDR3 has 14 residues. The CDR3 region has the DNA TGTGCCAGCTCACCAAACGGACTAGCCTACGAGCAGTACTTC. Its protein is CASSPNGLAYEQYF.

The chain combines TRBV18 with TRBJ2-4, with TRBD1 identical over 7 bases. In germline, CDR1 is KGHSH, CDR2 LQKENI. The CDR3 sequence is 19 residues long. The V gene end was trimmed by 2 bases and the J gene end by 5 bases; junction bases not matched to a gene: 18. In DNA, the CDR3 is TGTGCCAGCTCACCAGGTTCCCCCGACAGGGCGAAGGCGGAAAACATTCAGTACTTC. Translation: CASSPGSPDRAKAENIQYF.

The CDR3 coding sequence is TGTGCCAGCAGCGTAGACAGGTTTCCCGTAGGCAATCAGCCCCAGCATTTT. Amino acid sequence: CASSVDRFPVGNQPQHF. The chain is built from TRBV9 and TRBJ1-5; TRBD1 might be the D (5 bases). Germline loops: CDR1 SGDLS, CDR2 YYNGEE. The germline V and J ends were trimmed by 0 bases and 2 bases, with 15 bases remaining between them. The CDR3 length is 17 residues.

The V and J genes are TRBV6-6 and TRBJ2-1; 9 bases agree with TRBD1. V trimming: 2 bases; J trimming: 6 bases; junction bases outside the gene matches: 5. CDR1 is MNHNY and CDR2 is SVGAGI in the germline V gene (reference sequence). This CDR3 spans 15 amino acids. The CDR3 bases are TGTGCCAGCAGTTACCGGGACAGGGAGGTCAATGAGCAGTTCTTC. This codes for CASSYRDREVNEQFF.

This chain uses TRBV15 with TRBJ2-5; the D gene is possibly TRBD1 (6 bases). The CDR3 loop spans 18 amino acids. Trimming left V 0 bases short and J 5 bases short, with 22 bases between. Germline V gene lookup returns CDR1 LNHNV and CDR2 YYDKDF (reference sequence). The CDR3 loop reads CATSREGRSGARIETQYF. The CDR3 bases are TGTGCCACCAGCAGAGAGGGACGCTCAGGGGCGCGTATTGAGACCCAGTACTTC.

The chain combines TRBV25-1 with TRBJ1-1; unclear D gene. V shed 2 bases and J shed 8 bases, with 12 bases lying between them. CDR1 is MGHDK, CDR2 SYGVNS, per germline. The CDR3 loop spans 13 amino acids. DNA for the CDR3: TGTGCCAGCAGTGAACCCGGGGTAATAGAAGCTTTCTTT. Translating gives CASSEPGVIEAFF.

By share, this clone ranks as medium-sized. In nucleotides, the CDR3 is TGTGCCAGCCTCTCAACTAATGAAAAACTGTTTTTT. Protein product: CASLSTNEKLFF. The gene calls are TRBV7-9 and TRBJ1-4; the D is unclear. Germline CDR1 SEHNR, CDR2 FQNEAQ (reference sequence). V lost 8 bases to trimming and J lost 0 bases, with 4 bases between them. The CDR3 consists of 12 residues.

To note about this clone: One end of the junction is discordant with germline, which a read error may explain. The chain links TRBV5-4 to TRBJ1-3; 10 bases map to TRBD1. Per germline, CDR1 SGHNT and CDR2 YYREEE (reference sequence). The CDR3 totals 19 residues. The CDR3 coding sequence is TGTGCCAGCAGTTTGGGACAGGGGCCTTTCACTGATTCTGGAAACACCATATATTTT. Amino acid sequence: CASSLGQGPFTDSGNTIYF.

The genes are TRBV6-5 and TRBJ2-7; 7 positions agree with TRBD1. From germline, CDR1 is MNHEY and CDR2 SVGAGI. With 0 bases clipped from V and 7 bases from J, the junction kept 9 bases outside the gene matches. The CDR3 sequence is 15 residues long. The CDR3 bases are TGTGCCAGCAGTTACTCTAAGACAGGGTCGGGGGAGCAGTACTTC. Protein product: CASSYSKTGSGEQYF.

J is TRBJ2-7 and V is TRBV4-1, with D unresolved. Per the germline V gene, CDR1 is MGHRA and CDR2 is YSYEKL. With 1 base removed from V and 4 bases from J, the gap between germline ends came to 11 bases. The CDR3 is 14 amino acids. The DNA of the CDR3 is TGCGCCAGCAGCCAAGTTCAGACTTCTTACGAGCAGTACTTC. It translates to CASSQVQTSYEQYF.

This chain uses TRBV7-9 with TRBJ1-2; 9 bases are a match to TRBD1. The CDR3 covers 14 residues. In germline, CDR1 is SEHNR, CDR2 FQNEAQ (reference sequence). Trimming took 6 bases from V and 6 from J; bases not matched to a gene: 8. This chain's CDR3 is CASRKMGQGDGYTF. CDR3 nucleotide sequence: TGTGCCAGCAGGAAAATGGGACAGGGAGATGGCTACACCTTC.

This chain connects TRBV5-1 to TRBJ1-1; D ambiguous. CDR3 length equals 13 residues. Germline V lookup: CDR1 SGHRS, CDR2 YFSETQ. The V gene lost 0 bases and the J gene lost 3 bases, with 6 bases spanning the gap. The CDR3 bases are TGCGCCAGCAGCTTGGACCGGGACACTGAAGCTTTCTTT. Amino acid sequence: CASSLDRDTEAFF.

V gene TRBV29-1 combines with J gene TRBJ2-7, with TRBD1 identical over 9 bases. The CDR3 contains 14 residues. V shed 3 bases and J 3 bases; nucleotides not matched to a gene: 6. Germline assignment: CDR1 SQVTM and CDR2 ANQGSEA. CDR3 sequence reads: CSVETGTGYYEQYF. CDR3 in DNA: TGCAGCGTTGAGACCGGGACAGGGTACTACGAGCAGTACTTC.

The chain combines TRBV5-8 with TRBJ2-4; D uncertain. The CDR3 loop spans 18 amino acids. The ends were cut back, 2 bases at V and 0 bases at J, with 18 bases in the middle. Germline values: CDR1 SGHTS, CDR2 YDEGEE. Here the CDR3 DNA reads TGTGCCAGCAGCTTTGCTACTCTGGAGACTGTAGCCAAAAACATTCAGTACTTC. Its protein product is CASSFATLETVAKNIQYF.

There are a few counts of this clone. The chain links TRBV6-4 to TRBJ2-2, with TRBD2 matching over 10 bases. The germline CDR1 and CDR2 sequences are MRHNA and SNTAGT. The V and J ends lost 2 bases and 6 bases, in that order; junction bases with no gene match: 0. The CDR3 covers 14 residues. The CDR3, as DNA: TGTGCCAGCAGTGACGGGACTAGCGCCGGGGAGCTGTTTTTT. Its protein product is CASSDGTSAGELFF.

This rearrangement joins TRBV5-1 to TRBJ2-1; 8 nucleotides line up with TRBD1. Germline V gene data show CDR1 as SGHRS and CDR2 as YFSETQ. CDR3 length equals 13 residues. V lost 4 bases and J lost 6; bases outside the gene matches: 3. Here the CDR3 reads CASSETGVNEQFF. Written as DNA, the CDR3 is TGCGCCAGCAGCGAGACAGGGGTCAATGAGCAGTTCTTC. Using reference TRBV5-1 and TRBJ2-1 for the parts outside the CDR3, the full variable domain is KAGVTQTPRYLIKTRGQQVTLSCSPISGHRSVSWYQQTPGQGLQFLFEYFSETQRNKGNFPGRFSGRQFSNSRSEMNVSTLELGDSALYLCASSETGVNEQFFGPGTRLTVL.

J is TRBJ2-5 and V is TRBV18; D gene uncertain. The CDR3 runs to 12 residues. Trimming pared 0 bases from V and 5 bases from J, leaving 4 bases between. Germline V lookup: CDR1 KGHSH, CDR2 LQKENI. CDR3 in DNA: TGTGCCAGCTCACCACCGGGCGAGACCCAGTACTTC. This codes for CASSPPGETQYF.

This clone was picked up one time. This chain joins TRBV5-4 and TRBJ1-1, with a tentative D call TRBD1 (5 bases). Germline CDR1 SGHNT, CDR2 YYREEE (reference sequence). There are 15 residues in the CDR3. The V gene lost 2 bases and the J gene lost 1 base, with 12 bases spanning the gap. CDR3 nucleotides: TGTGCCAGCAGCTTCGGAAGGGGCTCGAACACTGAAGCTTTCTTT. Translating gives CASSFGRGSNTEAFF.